This T cell receptor beta chain appears in the sequencing data of a study of blood T cell repertoires in COVID-19. On the study more broadly: Acute and convalescent COVID-19 specimens originated in the United States, Italy and Spain.

Measured with immunoSEQ multiplex PCR; TCRdb has only the in-frame clones, and not every one. The table includes more than 15,000 clones, more than 85% detected once. This CDR3 has 17 residues. The V and J ends lost 2 bases and 1 base respectively, with 15 bases between them. The germline V gene has CDR1 LNHDA and CDR2 SQIVND (reference sequence). This clone is labeled medium-sized (0.01 to 0.1%). Sequenced material: peripheral blood. The chain employs TRBV19 and TRBJ2-4; D is possibly TRBD2 (5 bases). The clonotype comes from a woman aged 55-70 years with active COVID-19. Here the CDR3 DNA reads TGTGCCAGTAGTATAAAAGGACTCACCAACGCCAAAAACATTCAGTACTTC. Protein sequence: CASSIKGLTNAKNIQYF. Variable domain in full (rest from reference TRBV19 and TRBJ2-4): DGGITQSPKYLFRKEGQNVTLSCEQNLNHDAMYWYRQDPGQGLRLIYYSQIVNDFQKGDIAEGYSVSREKKESFPLTVTSAQKNPTAFYLCASSIKGLTNAKNIQYFGAGTRLSVL.